This record looks at one T cell receptor (beta chain) sequence and its context. How the authors handled the data: Reference gene primer amplification gave nucleated cell count estimates. Libraries were prepared by immunoSEQ multiplex PCR; TCRdb keeps only in-frame clonotypes and omits some of them. The V and J calls and the clone size are those of that table, but D and trimming were determined from the DNA. The table has hundreds of thousands of clones, over 70% seen once. While infection was still active, Seattle patients were enrolled and then followed longitudinally. The sample comes from a study of blood T cell repertoires in COVID-19. About the study: Samples came from the United States, Italy and Spain, spanning acute and convalescent COVID-19. Sources were T cells, B-cell-depleted T cells, or PBMCs; the material itself was cDNA or gDNA.

This CDR3 has 17 residues. Trimming shortened V by 6 bases and J by 1 base, and 20 bases separated the two germline ends. Germline V CDR1 and CDR2: SGHTA, FQGNSA. What was sequenced was peripheral blood. The TCR sequence derives from a woman in her forties or fifties with COVID-19, enrolled during active disease. The chain combines TRBV7-2 with TRBJ2-3; possible D gene TRBD2, 5 bases. The CDR3 nucleotides read TGTGCCAGCAGATCCCATGAACCCTCGGAGGGCACAGATACGCAGTATTTT. It is translated as CASRSHEPSEGTDTQYF.